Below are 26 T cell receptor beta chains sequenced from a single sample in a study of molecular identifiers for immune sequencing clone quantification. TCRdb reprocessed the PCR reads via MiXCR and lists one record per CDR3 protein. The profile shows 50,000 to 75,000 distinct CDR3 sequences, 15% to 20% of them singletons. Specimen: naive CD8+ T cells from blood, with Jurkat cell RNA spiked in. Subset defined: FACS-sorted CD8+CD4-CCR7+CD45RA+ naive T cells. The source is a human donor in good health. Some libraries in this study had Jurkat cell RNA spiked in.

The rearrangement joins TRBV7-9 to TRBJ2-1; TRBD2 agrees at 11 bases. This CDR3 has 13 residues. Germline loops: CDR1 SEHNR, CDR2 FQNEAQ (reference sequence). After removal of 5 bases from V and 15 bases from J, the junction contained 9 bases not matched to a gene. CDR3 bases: TGTGCCAGCAGCCCTACCCGACTAGCGGGATCGTTCTTC. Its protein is CASSPTRLAGSFF.

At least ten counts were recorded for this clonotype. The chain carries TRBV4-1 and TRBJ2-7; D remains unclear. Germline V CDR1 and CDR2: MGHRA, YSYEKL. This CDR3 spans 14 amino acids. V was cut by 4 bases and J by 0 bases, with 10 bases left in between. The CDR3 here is CASSPSQSSYEQYF. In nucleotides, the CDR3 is TGCGCCAGCAGCCCGTCGCAGAGCTCCTACGAGCAGTACTTC.

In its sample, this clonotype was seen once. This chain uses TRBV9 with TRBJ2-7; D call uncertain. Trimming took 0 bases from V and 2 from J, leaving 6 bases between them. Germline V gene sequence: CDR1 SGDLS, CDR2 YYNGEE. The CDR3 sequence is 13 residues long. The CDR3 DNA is TGTGCCAGCAGCGTAGGTATTCCCTACGAGCAGTACTTC. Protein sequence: CASSVGIPYEQYF.

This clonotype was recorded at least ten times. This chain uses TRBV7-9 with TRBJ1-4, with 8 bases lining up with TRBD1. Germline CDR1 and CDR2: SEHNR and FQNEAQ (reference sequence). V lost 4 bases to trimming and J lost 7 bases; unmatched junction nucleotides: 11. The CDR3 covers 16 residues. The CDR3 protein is CASSSTEDRESEKLFF. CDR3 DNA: TGTGCCAGCAGCTCTACCGAGGACAGGGAGAGTGAAAAACTGTTTTTT. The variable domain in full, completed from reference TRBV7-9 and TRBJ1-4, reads DTGVSQNPRHKITKRGQNVTFRCDPISEHNRLYWYRQTLGQGPEFLTYFQNEAQLEKSRLLSDRFSAERPKGSFSTLEIQRTEQGDSAMYLCASSSTEDRESEKLFFGSGTQLSVL.

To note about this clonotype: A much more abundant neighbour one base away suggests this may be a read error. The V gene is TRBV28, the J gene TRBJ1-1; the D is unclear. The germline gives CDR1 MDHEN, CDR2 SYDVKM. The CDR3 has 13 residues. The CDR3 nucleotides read TGTACCAGCAGTTTAACGTACAACACTGAAGCTTTCTTT. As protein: CTSSLTYNTEAFF.

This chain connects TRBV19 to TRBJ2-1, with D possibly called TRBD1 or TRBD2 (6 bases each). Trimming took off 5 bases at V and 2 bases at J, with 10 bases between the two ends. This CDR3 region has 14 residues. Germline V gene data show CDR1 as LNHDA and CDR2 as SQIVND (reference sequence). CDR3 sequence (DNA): TGTGCCAGTAGTGGAGGGGGAACCTACAATGAGCAGTTCTTC. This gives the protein CASSGGGTYNEQFF.

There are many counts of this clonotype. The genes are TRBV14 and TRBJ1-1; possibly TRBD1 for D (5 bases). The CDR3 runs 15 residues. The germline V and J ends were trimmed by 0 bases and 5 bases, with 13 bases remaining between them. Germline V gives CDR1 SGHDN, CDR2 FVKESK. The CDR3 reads CASSQDPGTYTEAFF. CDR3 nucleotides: TGTGCCAGCAGCCAAGATCCAGGGACTTATACTGAAGCTTTCTTT.

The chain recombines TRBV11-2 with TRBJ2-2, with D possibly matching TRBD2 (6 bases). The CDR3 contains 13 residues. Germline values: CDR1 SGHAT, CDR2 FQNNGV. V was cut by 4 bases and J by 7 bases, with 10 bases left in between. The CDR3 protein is CASSSSVVGELFF. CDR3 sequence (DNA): TGTGCCAGCAGCTCTAGCGTCGTCGGGGAGCTGTTTTTT.

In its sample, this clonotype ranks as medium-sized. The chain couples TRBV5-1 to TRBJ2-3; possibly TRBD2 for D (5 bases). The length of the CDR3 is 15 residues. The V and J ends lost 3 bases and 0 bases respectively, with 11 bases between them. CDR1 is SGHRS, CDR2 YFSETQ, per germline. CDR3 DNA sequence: TGCGCCAGCAGCTACGGACTTGAAAGCACAGATACGCAGTATTTT. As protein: CASSYGLESTDTQYF. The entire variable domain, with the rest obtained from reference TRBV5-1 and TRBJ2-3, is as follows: KAGVTQTPRYLIKTRGQQVTLSCSPISGHRSVSWYQQTPGQGLQFLFEYFSETQRNKGNFPGRFSGRQFSNSRSEMNVSTLELGDSALYLCASSYGLESTDTQYFGPGTRLTVL.

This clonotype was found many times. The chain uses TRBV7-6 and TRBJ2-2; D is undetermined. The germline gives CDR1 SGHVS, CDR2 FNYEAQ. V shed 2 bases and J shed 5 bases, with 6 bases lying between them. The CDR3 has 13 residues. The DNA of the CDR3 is TGTGCCAGCAGCTTATTGGGGACCGGGGAGCTGTTTTTT. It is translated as CASSLLGTGELFF.

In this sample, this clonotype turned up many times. The CDR3 bases are TGTGCCAGCAGCCAGGGAACCTCAGGGATCGAGCAGTACTTC. It encodes CASSQGTSGIEQYF. The rearrangement links TRBV4-2 to TRBJ2-7, with D perhaps TRBD1 (5 bases). The CDR3 extends over 14 amino acids. From germline, CDR1 is LGHNA and CDR2 YNFKEQ. V lost 3 bases and J lost 6, with 15 bases in between.

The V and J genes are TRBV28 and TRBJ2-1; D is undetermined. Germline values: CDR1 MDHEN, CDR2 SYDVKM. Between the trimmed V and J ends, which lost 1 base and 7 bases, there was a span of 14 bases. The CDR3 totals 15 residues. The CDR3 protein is CASSLSAPGWNEQFF. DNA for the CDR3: TGTGCCAGCAGTTTATCGGCTCCGGGTTGGAATGAGCAGTTCTTC.

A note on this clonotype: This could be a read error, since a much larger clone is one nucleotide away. The CDR3 nucleotides read TGTGCCACCAGCAAAGCAGGTGGGACGGAGCAGTACTTC. Its translation: CATSKAGGTEQYF. The chain recombines TRBV15 with TRBJ2-7; the D gene could be TRBD1 or TRBD2 (5 bases each). The CDR3 runs to 13 residues. The V gene's germline CDR1 is LNHNV and CDR2 YYDKDF (reference sequence). V was clipped by 4 bases and J by 7 bases, with 14 bases between them.

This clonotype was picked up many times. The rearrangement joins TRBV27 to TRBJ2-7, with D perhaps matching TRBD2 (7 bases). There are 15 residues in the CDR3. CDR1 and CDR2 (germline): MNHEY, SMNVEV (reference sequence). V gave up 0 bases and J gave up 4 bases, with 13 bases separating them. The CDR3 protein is CASSLSGGASYEQYF. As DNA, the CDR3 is TGTGCCAGCAGTTTATCGGGGGGGGCCAGTTACGAGCAGTACTTC.

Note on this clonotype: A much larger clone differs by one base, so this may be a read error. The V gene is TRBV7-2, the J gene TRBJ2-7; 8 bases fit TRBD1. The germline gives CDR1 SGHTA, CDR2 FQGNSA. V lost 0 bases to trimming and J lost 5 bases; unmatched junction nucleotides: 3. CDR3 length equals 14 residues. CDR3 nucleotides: TGTGCCAGCAGCTTAGCCCTGACAGGGGACGAGCAGTACTTC. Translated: CASSLALTGDEQYF.

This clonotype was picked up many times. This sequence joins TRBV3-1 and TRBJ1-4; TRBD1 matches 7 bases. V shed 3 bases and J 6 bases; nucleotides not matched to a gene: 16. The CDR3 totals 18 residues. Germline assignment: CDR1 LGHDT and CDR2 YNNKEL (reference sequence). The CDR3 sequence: CASSHDGRHEGADEKLFF. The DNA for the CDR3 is TGTGCCAGCAGCCATGATGGGCGACACGAGGGGGCGGATGAAAAACTGTTTTTT.

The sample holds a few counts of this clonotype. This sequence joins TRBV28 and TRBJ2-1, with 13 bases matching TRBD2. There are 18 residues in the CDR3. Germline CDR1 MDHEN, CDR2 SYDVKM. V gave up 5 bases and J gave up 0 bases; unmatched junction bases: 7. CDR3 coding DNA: TGTGCCAGCAGTAAGACTAGCGGGAGGTCCTACTCCTACAATGAGCAGTTCTTC. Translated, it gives CASSKTSGRSYSYNEQFF.

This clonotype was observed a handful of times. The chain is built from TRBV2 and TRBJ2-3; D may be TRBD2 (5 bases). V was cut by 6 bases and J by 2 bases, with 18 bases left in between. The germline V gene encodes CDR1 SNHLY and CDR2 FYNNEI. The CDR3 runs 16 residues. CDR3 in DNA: TGTGCCAGCAGGGGTGGACTCCACCCCATCACAGATACGCAGTATTTT. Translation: CASRGGLHPITDTQYF.

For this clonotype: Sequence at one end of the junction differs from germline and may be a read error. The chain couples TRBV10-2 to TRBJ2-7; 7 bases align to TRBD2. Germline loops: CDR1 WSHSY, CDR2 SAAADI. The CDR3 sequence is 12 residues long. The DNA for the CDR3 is TGCGCCAGCAGTGAGCGGGACTACGGGCAGTACTTC. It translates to CASSERDYGQYF.

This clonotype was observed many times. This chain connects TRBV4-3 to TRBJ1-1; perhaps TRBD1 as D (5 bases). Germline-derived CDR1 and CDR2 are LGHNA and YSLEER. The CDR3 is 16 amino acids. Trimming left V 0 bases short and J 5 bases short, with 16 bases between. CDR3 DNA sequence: TGCGCCAGCAGCCAAGATTGGGGGGTTGGGAATACTGAAGCTTTCTTT. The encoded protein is CASSQDWGVGNTEAFF.

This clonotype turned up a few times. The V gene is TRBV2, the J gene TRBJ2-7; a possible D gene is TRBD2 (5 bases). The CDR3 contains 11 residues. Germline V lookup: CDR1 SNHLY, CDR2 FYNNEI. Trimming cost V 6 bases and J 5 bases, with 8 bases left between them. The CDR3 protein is CASRYGNEQYF. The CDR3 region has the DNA TGTGCCAGCAGGTACGGGAACGAGCAGTACTTC.

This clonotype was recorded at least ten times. DNA for the CDR3: TGTGCCAGCAGCTTAGATCCCAATGAGCAGTTCTTC. This sequence encodes CASSLDPNEQFF. The rearrangement uses TRBV11-2 and TRBJ2-1; D is ambiguous. The CDR3 is 12 residues long. CDR1 is SGHAT, CDR2 FQNNGV, per germline. Trimming took off 0 bases at V and 6 bases at J, with 3 bases between the two ends.

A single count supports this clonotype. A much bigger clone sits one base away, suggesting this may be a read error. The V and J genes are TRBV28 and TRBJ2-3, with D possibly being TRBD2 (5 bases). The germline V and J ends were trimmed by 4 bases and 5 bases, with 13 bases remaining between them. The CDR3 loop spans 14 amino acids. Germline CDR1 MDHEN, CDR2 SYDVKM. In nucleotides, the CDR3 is TGTGCCAGCAGTTCTCTCCCTGGGAGAGATACGCAGTATTTT. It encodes CASSSLPGRDTQYF.

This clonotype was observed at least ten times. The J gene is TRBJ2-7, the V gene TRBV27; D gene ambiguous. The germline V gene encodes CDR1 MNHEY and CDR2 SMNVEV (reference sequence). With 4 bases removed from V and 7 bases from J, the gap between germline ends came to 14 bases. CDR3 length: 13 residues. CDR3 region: CASSSHTVGEQYF. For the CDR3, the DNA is TGTGCCAGCAGTTCCCACACGGTCGGAGAGCAGTACTTC.

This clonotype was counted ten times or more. The CDR3, as DNA: TGTGCCAGCAGGTCTTATGTGGGAGGTGGAAACACCATATATTTT. Translating gives CASRSYVGGGNTIYF. This sequence joins TRBV6-6 and TRBJ1-3; the D is unclear. There are 15 residues in the CDR3. Trimming shortened V by 6 bases and J by 3 bases, and 15 bases separated the two germline ends. Germline V gene data show CDR1 as MNHNY and CDR2 as SVGAGI (reference sequence).

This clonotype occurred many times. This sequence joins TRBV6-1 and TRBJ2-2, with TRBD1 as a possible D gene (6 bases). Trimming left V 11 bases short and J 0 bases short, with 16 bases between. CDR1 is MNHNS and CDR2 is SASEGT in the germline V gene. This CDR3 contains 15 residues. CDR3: CAGTGRATNTGELFF. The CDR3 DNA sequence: TGTGCCGGTACAGGGCGGGCTACGAACACCGGGGAGCTGTTTTTT.